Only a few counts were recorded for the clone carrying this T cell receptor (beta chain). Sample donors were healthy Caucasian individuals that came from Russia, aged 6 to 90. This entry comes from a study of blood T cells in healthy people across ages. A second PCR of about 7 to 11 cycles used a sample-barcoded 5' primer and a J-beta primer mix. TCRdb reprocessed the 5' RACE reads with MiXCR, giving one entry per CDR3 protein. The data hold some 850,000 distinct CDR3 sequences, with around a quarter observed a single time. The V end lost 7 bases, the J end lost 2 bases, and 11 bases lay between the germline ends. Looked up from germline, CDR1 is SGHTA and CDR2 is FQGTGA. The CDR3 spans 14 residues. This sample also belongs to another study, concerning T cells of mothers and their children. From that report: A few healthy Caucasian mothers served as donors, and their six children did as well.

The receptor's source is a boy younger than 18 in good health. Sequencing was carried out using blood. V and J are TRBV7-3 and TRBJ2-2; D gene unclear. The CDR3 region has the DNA TGTGCCAGCAAAAATGGGCCCAACACCGGGGAGCTGTTTTTT. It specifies CASKNGPNTGELFF.